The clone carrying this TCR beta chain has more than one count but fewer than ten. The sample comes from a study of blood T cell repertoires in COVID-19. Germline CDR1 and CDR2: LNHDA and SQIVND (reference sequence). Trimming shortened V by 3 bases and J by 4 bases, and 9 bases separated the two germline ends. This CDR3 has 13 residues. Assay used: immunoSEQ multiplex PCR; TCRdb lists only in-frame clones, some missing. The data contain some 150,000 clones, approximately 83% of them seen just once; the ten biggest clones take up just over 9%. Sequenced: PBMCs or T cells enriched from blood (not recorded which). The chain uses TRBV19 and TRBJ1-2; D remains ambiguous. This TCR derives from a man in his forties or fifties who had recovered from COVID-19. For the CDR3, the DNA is TGTGCCAGTAGTATTGGGGAGGGCTATGGCTACACCTTC. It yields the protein CASSIGEGYGYTF.